These T cell receptor beta chains were read from a single sample in a study of blood T cell repertoires in COVID-19. Profiling relied on immunoSEQ multiplex PCR, and the TCRdb table lists in-frame clones only, not all of them. The sample lists 350,000 or so clones, approximately 91% occurring once. The sequenced sample was PBMCs or T cells enriched from blood (not recorded which). The receptors come from a woman aged 25 to 45 who had been exposed to COVID-19. The CDR3 runs from the conserved cysteine through the conserved F or W. D genes are given only for firm matches. The size field is filled for only some rows; it gives once, few, many or a size class.

TRBJ1-1	few	NA	TRBV29-1	TGCAGCGTTGAAGGGGGGCTAACAAGGAACACTGAAGCTTTCTTT	CSVEGGLTRNTEAFF
TRBJ2-1	NA	NA	TRBV21-1	TGTGCCAGCAGCAAAGTGTTTTCGCCCCTGGTCCTACCAAGAGACCATCCAGCTAGCAATGAGCAGTTCTTC	CASSKVFSPLVLPRDHPASNEQFF
TRBJ2-1	NA	NA	TRBV7-9	TGTGCCAGCAGCTCGGGTAACAATGAGCAGTTCTTC	CASSSGNNEQFF
TRBJ1-1	NA	NA	TRBV7-8	TGTGCCAGCAGCTTACGAGGGACAAACACTGAAGCTTTCTTT	CASSLRGTNTEAFF
TRBJ2-7	NA	TRBD2	TRBV6-5	TGTGCCATCAGAACTAGCGGGAGGACCGAGCAGTACTTC	CAIRTSGRTEQYF
TRBJ1-5	NA	NA	TRBV24-1	TGTGCCACCAGTCTGAGGGGCAATCAGCCCCAGCATTTT	CATSLRGNQPQHF
TRBJ2-3	NA	TRBD2	TRBV28	TGTGCCAGCAGTCCCCTAAAAGGGAGGGCCGGATCCGCAGATACGCAGTATTTT	CASSPLKGRAGSADTQYF
TRBJ1-4	NA	NA	TRBV11-3	TGTGCCAGCAGCTTAGATCTGGGCAGGGATGAAAAACTGTTTTTT	CASSLDLGRDEKLFF
TRBJ1-2	NA	TRBD1	TRBV20-1	TGCAGTGCTAGTGATACTGACAGGGGGACGGGAGGCTACACCTTC	CSASDTDRGTGGYTF
TRBJ2-5	few	NA	TRBV2	TGTGCCAGCAGTGAAGCGCGGGGAGCCACAGAGACCCAGTACTTC	CASSEARGATETQYF
TRBJ2-1	NA	TRBD2	TRBV29-1	TGCAGCGTCGGGACTAGCGGGAATGAGCAGTTCTTC	CSVGTSGNEQFF
TRBJ2-1	NA	NA	TRBV28	TGTGCCAGCAGTTCCCCAGATGGGATACAGGTCTTC	CASSSPDGIQVF
TRBJ1-1	NA	NA	TRBV3-1/TRBV3-2	TGTGCCAGCAGCCAAGTCGTGAACACTGAAGCTTTCTTT	CASSQVVNTEAFF
TRBJ1-1	NA	NA	TRBV18	TGTGCCAGCTCACCACGGGATGGGGGGGACACTGAAGCTTTCTTT	CASSPRDGGDTEAFF
TRBJ1-2	NA	NA	TRBV19	TGTGCCAGTAGTATGGAGGACAGCTTCTATGGCTACACCTTC	CASSMEDSFYGYTF
TRBJ1-1	NA	NA	TRBV28	TGTGCCAGCAGTTTAGGGGAGGTCACTGAAGCTTTCTTT	CASSLGEVTEAFF
TRBJ2-7	NA	NA	TRBV7-9	TGTGCCAGCAGCTTAGCTACAGGGTTCTACGAGCAGTACTTC	CASSLATGFYEQYF
TRBJ1-1	NA	TRBD1	TRBV5-1	TGCGCCAGCAGCTTCACAGGGGGCCCGAACACTGAAGCTTTCTTT	CASSFTGGPNTEAFF
TRBJ2-7	NA	NA	TRBV12-3/TRBV12-4	TGTGCCAGCAGCCCAGGACTCGAGCAGTACTTC	CASSPGLEQYF
TRBJ2-2	NA	NA	TRBV20-1	TGCAGTGCTAGTGGGGCGGGACCTCAACTCGGGGAGCTGTTTTTT	CSASGAGPQLGELFF
TRBJ2-7	NA	TRBD1	TRBV19	TGTGCCAGTAGTATAGACAACGGCAGGGGGTACGAGCAGTACTTC	CASSIDNGRGYEQYF
TRBJ2-2	NA	NA	TRBV11-2	TGTGCCAGCATAGGCGGCGGCACCGGGGAGCTGTTTTTT	CASIGGGTGELFF
TRBJ2-5	NA	TRBD2	TRBV18	TGTGCCAGCTCACCCCCGGGACTAGCTTTTTCCCAGTACTTC	CASSPPGLAFSQYF
TRBJ1-2	NA	NA	TRBV2	TGTGCCAGCAGCTTTGGGAGGGATGATGGCTACACCTTC	CASSFGRDDGYTF
TRBJ1-3	once	NA	TRBV3-1/TRBV3-2	TGTGCCAGCAGCCAAGATCAGGTACACACCATATATTTT	CASSQDQVHTIYF
TRBJ2-7	NA	NA	TRBV7-3	TGTGCCAGCAGCCCCATGGCGGTGGAGGGCTACGAGCAGTACTTC	CASSPMAVEGYEQYF
TRBJ2-2	few	NA	TRBV27	TGTGCCAGTCGGAGATCCGGGGAGCTGTTTTTT	CASRRSGELFF
TRBJ2-1	NA	NA	TRBV21-1	TGTGCCAGCAGCAAGGGGTGTAGCGGGAGTTTTATCCACAATGAGCAGTTCTTC	CASSKGCSGSFIHNEQFF
TRBJ1-2	once	NA	TRBV28	TGTGCCAGCAGTAGCCCAGGTATCGTTAACTATGGCTACACCTTC	CASSSPGIVNYGYTF
TRBJ1-1	NA	NA	TRBV19	TGTGCCAGTAGTACCACAAAGGGTCTGGCAGGCCTTTCGGGAAAAGCTTTCTTT	CASSTTKGLAGLSGKAFF
TRBJ1-2	NA	TRBD1	TRBV2	TGTGCCAGCCCGGACAGGTATGGCTACACCTTC	CASPDRYGYTF
TRBJ1-1	NA	NA	TRBV11-2	TGTGCCAGCAGCTTAGATCAGGTGTTGCAAGCTTTCTTT	CASSLDQVLQAFF
TRBJ1-5	NA	NA	TRBV12-5	TGTGCTAGTGGCCCCAGGCGCGGGGGGGACAATCAGCCCCAGCATTTT	CASGPRRGGDNQPQHF
TRBJ2-7	NA	NA	TRBV5-1	TGCGCCAGCAGCTCGCTAAGCTCCTACGAGCAGTACTTC	CASSSLSSYEQYF
TRBJ1-2	NA	TRBD1	TRBV5-1	TGCGCCAGCAGCTTGGAGGACAGGGGTGGGGATGGCTACACCTTC	CASSLEDRGGDGYTF
TRBJ1-3	NA	TRBD1	TRBV7-8	TGTGCCAGCAGCTTCCCCGGACAGGGGGCTGGAAACACCATATATTTT	CASSFPGQGAGNTIYF
TRBJ2-7	NA	TRBD1	TRBV27	TGTGCCAGCAGCTCTAACCGGGACAGGGGAGCCTACGAGCAGTACTTC	CASSSNRDRGAYEQYF
TRBJ2-3	NA	NA	TRBV15	TGTGCCACCAGCAGAGACGGTCCGGATACGCAGTATTTT	CATSRDGPDTQYF
TRBJ1-3	NA	TRBD1	TRBV27	TGTGCCAGCAGTTCAAAAACAGGGGGCACTGGAAACACCATATATTTT	CASSSKTGGTGNTIYF
TRBJ1-6	NA	NA	TRBV28	TGTGCCAGCAGTAACCCAGGGGATTCACCCCTCCACTTT	CASSNPGDSPLHF
TRBJ2-1	once	TRBD1	TRBV28	TGTGCCAGCAGTTTTCCGGGACAGGGGCAAAGGGAGCAGTTCTTC	CASSFPGQGQREQFF
TRBJ2-1	few	NA	TRBV5-4	TGTGCCAGCAATGCGGAAGCACAAAATGAGCAGTTCTTC	CASNAEAQNEQFF
TRBJ1-1	few	NA	TRBV5-1	TGCGCCAGCAGCTTGGGTGGAGGGCCTGTCAACACTGAAGCTTTCTTT	CASSLGGGPVNTEAFF
TRBJ2-5	NA	NA	TRBV5-8	TGTGCCAGCAGCTTGATACAGAATCAAGAGACCCAGTACTTC	CASSLIQNQETQYF
TRBJ2-1	few	NA	TRBV5-6	TGTGCCAGCAGCGCCTCTAGGATTAATAGGGGTTCCAATGAGCAGTTCTTC	CASSASRINRGSNEQFF
TRBJ2-7	NA	TRBD2	TRBV7-9	TGTGCCAGCAGCTTACCCGGACTAGCGGGAGACTACGAGCAGTACTTC	CASSLPGLAGDYEQYF
TRBJ1-1	NA	TRBD1	TRBV18	TGTGCCAGCTCACCACAACAAAACAGGGACAGTGGTGGCACTGAAGCTTTCTTT	CASSPQQNRDSGGTEAFF
TRBJ1-3	once	NA	TRBV29-1	TGCAGCGTTGACCGCGGGGGCTCTGGAAACACCATATATTTT	CSVDRGGSGNTIYF
TRBJ1-5	once	NA	TRBV6-1	TGTGCCAGCAGTGAGGTCGTTGGCAGCAATCAGCCCCAGCATTTT	CASSEVVGSNQPQHF
TRBJ2-5	NA	NA	TRBV10-3	TGTGCCATCAGAGGGGCCAGGGAATCGGAGACCCAGTACTTC	CAIRGARESETQYF
TRBJ2-6	NA	TRBD1	TRBV2	TGTGCCAGCACCGGGGGACAGGGCCTCTCTGGGGCCAACGTCCTGACTTTC	CASTGGQGLSGANVLTF
TRBJ1-2	NA	NA	TRBV5-4	TGTGCCAGCAGATCGGACGGGGTTTATGGCTACACCTTC	CASRSDGVYGYTF
TRBJ2-7	NA	NA	TRBV6-1	TGTGCCAGCAGTGAGGTTCTCGAGCCGTACTTC	CASSEVLEPYF
TRBJ2-6	few	TRBD1	TRBV18	TGTGCCAGCTCAGTAACGGGACAGGGATCTGGGGCCAACGTCCTGACTTTC	CASSVTGQGSGANVLTF
TRBJ2-3	NA	NA	TRBV4-2	TGTGCCAGCAGCCAAGATCGCCGCCTACGGGAGACTAGCACAGATACGCAGTATTTT	CASSQDRRLRETSTDTQYF
TRBJ1-2	NA	NA	TRBV6-6	TGTGCCAGCAGCCCGGCGGGACGGAGGGCCGATGGCTACACCTTC	CASSPAGRRADGYTF
TRBJ2-7	NA	TRBD2	TRBV9	TGTGCCAGCAGCGTAGGCGGCGGGAGCGATACCTACGAGCAGTACTTC	CASSVGGGSDTYEQYF